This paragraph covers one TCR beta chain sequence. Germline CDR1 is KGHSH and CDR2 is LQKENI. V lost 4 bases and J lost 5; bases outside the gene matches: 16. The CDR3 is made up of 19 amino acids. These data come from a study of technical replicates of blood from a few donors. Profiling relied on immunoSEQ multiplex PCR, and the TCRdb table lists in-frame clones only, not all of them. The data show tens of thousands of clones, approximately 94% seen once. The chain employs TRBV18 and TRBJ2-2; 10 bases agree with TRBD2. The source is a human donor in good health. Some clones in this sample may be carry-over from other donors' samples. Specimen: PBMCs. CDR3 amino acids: CASSRRKVAGGLRTGELFF. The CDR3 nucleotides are TGTGCCAGCTCACGGAGGAAGGTAGCGGGAGGACTGAGAACCGGGGAGCTGTTTTTT.